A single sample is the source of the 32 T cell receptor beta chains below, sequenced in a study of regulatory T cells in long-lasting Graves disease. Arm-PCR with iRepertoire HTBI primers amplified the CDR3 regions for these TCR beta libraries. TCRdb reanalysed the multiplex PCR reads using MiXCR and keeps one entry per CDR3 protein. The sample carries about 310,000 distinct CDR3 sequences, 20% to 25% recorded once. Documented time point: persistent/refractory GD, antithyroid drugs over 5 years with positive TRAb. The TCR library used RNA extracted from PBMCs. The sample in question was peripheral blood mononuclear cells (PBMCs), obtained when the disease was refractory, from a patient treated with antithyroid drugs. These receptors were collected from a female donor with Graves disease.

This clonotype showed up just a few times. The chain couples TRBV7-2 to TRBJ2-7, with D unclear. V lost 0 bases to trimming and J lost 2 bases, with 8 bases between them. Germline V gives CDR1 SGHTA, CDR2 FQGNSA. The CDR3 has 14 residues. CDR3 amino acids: CASSLAPPAYEQYF. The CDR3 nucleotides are TGTGCCAGCAGCTTAGCCCCGCCTGCCTACGAGCAGTACTTC. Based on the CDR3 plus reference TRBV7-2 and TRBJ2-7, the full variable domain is GAGVSQSPSNKVTEKGKDVELRCDPISGHTALYWYRQSLGQGLEFLIYFQGNSAPDKSGLPSDRFSAERTGGSVSTLTIQRTQQEDSAVYLCASSLAPPAYEQYFGPGTRLTVT.

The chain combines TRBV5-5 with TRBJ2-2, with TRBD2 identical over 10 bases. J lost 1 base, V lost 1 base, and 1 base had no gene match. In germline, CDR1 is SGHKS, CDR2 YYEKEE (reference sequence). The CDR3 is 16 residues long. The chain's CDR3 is CASSLPSGRNTGELFF. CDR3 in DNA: TGTGCCAGCAGCTTGCCTAGCGGGAGGAACACCGGGGAGCTGTTTTTT.

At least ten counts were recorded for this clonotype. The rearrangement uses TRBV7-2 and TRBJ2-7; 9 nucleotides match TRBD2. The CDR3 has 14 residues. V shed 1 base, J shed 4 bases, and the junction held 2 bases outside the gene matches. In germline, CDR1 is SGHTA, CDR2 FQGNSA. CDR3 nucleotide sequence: TGTGCCAGCAGCTTAGGACTAGCGGCATACGAGCAGTACTTC. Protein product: CASSLGLAAYEQYF.

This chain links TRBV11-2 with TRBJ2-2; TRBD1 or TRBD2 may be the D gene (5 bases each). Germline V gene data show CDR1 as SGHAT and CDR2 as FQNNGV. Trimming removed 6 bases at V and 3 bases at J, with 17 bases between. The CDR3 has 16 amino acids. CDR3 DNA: TGTGCCAGCAGGGGGTACCGGGACGGCGACACCGGGGAGCTGTTTTTT. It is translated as CASRGYRDGDTGELFF.

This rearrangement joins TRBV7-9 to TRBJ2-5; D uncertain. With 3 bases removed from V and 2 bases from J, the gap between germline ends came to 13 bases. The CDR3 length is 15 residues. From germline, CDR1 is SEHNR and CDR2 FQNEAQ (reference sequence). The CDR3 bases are TGTGCCAGCAGCTTGACCCACCATACGCAAGAGACCCAGTACTTC. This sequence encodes CASSLTHHTQETQYF.

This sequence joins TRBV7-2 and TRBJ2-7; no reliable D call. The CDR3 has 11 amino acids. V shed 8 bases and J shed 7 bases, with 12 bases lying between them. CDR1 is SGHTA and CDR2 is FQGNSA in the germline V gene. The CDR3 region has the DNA TGTGCCAGCGGCCTATCAGAAGAGCAGTACTTC. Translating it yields CASGLSEEQYF.

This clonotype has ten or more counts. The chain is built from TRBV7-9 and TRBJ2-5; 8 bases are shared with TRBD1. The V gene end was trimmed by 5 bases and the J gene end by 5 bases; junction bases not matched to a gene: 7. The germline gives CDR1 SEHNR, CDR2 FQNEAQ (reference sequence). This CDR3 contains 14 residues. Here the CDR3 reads CASSQTGQAETQYF. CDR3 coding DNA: TGTGCCAGCAGCCAAACGGGACAGGCGGAGACCCAGTACTTC.

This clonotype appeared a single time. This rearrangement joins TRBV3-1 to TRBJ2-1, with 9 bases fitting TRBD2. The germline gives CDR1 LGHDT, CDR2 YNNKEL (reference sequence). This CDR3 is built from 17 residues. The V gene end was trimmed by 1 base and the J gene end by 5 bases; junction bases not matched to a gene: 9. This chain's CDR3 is CASSQGPASGTHNEQFF. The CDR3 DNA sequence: TGTGCCAGCAGCCAAGGTCCCGCTAGCGGGACCCACAATGAGCAGTTCTTC.

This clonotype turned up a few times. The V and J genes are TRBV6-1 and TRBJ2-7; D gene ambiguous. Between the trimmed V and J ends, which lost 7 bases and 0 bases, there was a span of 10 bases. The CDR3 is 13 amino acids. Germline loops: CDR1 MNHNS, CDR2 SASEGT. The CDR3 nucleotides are TGTGCCAGCAAGGCTAGAAACTCCTACGAGCAGTACTTC. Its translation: CASKARNSYEQYF.

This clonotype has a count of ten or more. CDR3 amino acids: CASSLPDSGPHNEQFF. The DNA for the CDR3 is TGTGCCAGCAGCTTGCCCGACAGTGGGCCCCACAATGAGCAGTTCTTC. The J gene is TRBJ2-1, the V gene TRBV5-6, with D perhaps TRBD1 (5 bases). This CDR3 is built from 16 residues. With 1 base removed from V and 5 bases from J, the gap between germline ends came to 16 bases. Germline CDR1 is SGHDT and CDR2 is YYEEEE.

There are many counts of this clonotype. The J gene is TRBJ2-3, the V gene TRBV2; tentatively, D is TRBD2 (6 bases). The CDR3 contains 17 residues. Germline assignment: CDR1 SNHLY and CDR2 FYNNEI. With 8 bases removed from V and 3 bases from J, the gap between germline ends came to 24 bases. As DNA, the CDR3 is TGTGCCAGCGGGGCCGTTTACGGGAGACCGGAGACAGATACGCAGTATTTT. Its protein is CASGAVYGRPETDTQYF.

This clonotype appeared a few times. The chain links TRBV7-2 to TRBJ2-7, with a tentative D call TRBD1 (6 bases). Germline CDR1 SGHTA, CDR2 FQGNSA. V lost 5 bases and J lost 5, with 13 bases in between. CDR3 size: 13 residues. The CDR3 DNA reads TGTGCCAGCAGCCAACTACAGGGCCACGAGCAGTACTTC. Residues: CASSQLQGHEQYF.

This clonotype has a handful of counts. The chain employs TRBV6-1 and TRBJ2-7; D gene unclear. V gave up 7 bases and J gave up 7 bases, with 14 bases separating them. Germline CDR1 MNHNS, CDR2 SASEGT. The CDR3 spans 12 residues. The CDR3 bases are TGTGCCAGCACCCCCTCCGGGTGGGAGCAGTACTTC. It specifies CASTPSGWEQYF.

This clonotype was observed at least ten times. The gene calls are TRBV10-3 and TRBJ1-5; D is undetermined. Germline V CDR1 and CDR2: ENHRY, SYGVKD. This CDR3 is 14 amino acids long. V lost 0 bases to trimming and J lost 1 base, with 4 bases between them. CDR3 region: CAISESGSNQPQHF. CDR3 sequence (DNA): TGTGCCATCAGTGAGTCAGGGAGCAATCAGCCCCAGCATTTT.

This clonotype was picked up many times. As DNA, the CDR3 is TGTGCCAGCAGCAACGCTGGACAGTTCTACGAGCAGTACTTC. This translates into CASSNAGQFYEQYF. V is TRBV11-3 and J is TRBJ2-7; maybe TRBD1 (6 bases). Germline-derived CDR1 and CDR2 are SGHNT and YENEEA. V shed 5 bases and J shed 3 bases, with 14 bases lying between them. The CDR3 covers 14 residues.

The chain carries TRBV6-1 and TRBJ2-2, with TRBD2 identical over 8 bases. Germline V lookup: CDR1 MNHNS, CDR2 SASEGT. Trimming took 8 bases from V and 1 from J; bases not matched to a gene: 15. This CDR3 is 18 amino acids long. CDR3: CASFLPGGVGWNTGELFF. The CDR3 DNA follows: TGTGCCAGCTTCCTGCCGGGAGGGGTAGGTTGGAACACCGGGGAGCTGTTTTTT.

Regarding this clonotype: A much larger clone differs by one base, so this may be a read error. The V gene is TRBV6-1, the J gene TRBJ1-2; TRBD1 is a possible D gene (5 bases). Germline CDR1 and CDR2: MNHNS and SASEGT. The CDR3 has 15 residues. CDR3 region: CASKRRGTRDYGYAF. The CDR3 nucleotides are TGTGCCAGCAAAAGAAGGGGAACCAGGGACTATGGCTACGCCTTC.

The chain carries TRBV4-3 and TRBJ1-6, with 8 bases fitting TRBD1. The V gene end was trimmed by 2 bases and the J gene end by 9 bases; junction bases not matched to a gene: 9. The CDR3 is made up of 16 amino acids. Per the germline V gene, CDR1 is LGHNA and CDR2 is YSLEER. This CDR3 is CASSQQMDREGSPLHF. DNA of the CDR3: TGCGCCAGCAGCCAACAAATGGACAGGGAAGGTTCACCCCTCCACTTT.

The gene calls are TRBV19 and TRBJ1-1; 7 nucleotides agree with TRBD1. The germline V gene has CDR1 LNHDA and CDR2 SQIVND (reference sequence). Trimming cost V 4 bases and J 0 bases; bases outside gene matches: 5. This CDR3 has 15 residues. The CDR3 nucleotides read TGTGCCAGTAGTAGTCCAGGGGGGATGAACACTGAAGCTTTCTTT. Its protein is CASSSPGGMNTEAFF.

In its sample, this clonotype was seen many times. CDR3: CASSDRYEQYF. CDR3 in DNA: TGTGCCAGCAGCGATCGGTACGAGCAGTACTTC. The V and J genes are TRBV6-2 or TRBV6-3 and TRBJ2-7; D not resolved. This CDR3 spans 11 amino acids. Trimming removed 6 bases at V and 4 bases at J, with 7 bases between. CDR1 and CDR2 from the germline V gene are MNHEY and SVGEGT.

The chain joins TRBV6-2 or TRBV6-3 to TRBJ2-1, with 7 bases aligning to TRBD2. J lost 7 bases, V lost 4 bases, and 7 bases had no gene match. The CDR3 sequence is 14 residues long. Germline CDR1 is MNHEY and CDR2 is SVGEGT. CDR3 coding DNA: TGTGCCAGCAGTTCGGCGGGAGTTGGGAATGAGCAGTTCTTC. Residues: CASSSAGVGNEQFF.

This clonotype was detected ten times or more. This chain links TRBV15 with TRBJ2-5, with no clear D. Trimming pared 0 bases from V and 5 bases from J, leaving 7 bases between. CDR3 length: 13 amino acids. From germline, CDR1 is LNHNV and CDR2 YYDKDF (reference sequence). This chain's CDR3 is CATSREFVETQYF. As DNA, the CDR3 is TGTGCCACCAGCAGAGAATTTGTGGAGACCCAGTACTTC.

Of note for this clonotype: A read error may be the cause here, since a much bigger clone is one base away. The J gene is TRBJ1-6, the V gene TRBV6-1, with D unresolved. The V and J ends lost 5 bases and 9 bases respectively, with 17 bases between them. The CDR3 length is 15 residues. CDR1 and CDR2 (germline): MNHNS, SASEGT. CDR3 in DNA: TGTGCCAGCAGTATGTACACTCAAGGAATTTCACCCCTCCACTTT. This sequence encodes CASSMYTQGISPLHF.

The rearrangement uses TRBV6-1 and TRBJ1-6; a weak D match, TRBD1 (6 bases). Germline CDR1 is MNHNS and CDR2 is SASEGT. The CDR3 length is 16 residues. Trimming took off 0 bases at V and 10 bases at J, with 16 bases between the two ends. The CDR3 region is CASSEASGAARSPLHF. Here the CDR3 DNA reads TGTGCCAGCAGTGAAGCGTCGGGGGCGGCAAGGTCACCCCTCCACTTT.

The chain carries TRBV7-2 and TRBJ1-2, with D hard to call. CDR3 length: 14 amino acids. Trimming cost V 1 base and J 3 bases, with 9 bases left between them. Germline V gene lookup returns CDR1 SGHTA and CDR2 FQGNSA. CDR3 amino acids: CASSLDGVDYGYTF. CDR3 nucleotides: TGTGCCAGCAGCTTAGACGGGGTGGACTATGGCTACACCTTC.

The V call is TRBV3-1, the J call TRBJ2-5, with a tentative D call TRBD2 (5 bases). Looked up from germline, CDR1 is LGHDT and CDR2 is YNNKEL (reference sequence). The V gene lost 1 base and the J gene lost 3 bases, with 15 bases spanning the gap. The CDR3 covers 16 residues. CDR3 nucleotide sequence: TGTGCCAGCAGCCAAGGGCTAGCAGTTTCCGAAGAGACCCAGTACTTC. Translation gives CASSQGLAVSEETQYF.

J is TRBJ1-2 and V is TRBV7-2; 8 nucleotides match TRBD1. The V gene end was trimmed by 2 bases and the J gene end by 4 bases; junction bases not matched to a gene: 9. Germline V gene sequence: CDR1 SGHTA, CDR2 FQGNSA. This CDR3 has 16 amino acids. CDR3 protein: CASSLTGQGGGYGYTF. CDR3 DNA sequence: TGTGCCAGCAGCTTAACCGGACAGGGAGGTGGCTATGGCTACACCTTC.

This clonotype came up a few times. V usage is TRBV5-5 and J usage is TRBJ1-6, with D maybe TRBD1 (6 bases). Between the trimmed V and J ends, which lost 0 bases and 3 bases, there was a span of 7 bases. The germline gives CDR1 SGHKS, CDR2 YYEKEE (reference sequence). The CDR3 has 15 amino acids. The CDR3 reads CASSLVTGYNSPLHF. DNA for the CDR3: TGTGCCAGCAGCTTGGTGACAGGCTATAATTCACCCCTCCACTTT.

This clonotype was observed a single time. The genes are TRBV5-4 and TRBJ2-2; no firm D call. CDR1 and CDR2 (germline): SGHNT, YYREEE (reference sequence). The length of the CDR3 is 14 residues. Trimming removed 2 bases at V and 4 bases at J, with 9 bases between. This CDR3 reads CASSFDSTTGELFF. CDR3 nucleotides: TGTGCCAGCAGCTTCGACTCCACCACCGGGGAGCTGTTTTTT.

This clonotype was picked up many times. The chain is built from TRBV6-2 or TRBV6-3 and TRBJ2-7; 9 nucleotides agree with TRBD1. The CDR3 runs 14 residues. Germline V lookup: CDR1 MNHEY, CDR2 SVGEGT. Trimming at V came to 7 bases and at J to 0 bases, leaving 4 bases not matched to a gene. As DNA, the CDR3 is TGTGCCAGCAAAGGACAGGGGCACTCCTACGAGCAGTACTTC. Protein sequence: CASKGQGHSYEQYF.

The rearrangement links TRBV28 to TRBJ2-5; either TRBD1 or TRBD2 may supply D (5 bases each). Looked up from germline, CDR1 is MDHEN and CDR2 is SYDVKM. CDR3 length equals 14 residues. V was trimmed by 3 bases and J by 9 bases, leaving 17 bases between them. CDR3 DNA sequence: TGTGCCAGCAGTTTTAGACCGACCGGGGCGGCCCAGTACTTC. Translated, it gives CASSFRPTGAAQYF.

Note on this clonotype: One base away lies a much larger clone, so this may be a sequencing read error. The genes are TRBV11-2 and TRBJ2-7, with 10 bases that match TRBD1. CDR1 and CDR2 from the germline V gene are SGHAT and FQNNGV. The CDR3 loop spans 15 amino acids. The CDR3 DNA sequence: TGTGCCAACAGCTTGGGCGGGACAGGGGATTACGAGCAGTACTTC. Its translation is CANSLGGTGDYEQYF. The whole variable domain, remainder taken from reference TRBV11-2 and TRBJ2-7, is EAGVAQSPRYKIIEKRQSVAFWCNPISGHATLYWYQQILGQGPKLLIQFQNNGVVDDSQLPKDRFSAERLKGVDSTLKIQPAKLEDSAVYLCANSLGGTGDYEQYFGPGTRLTVT.